This T cell receptor (beta chain) was sequenced in a study of blood T cell repertoires in COVID-19. Whole-study context: Acute-phase and convalescent COVID-19 samples originated in the United States, Italy and Spain.

As processed by the authors: Amplification with reference gene primers provided the estimates of nucleated cell counts. Profiling relied on immunoSEQ multiplex PCR, and the TCRdb table lists in-frame clones only, not all of them. That table furnishes V, J and clone size, whereas the DNA furnished D and trimming. The sample includes around 400,000 clones, approximately 89% of them seen just once. Sequencing was performed on peripheral blood. The receptor was derived from a woman aged 55-69 years with COVID-19, enrolled during active disease.

CDR3 region: CASSKTGGSGYTF. The CDR3 DNA sequence: TGTGCCAGCAGCAAGACAGGGGGCTCTGGCTACACCTTC. The chain employs TRBV6-5 and TRBJ1-2; 10 positions match TRBD1. The CDR3 loop spans 13 amino acids. The junction had 5 bases not matched to a gene; V was cut back by 6 bases and J by 7 bases. CDR1 MNHEY and CDR2 SVGAGI come from the germline V gene.